This is a list of T cell receptor beta chains from one sample in a study of lymphopenia after photon versus proton radiotherapy. Measured with immunoSEQ multiplex PCR; TCRdb has only the in-frame clones, and not every one. In the table there are more than 70,000 clones, about four fifths of which are singletons. The source material was peripheral blood, sampled from a patient treated with proton-based radiotherapy. The receptors originated from a man aged 55-75 years with pancreatic cancer. CDR3s include the opening cysteine and the closing phenylalanine or tryptophan. Each record gives: clone size, J gene, D gene, V gene, CDR3 DNA, CDR3 protein. A D gene is named only where the DNA matches it firmly. Clone size is shown for a subset of rows, as once, few, many or a class of expanded clone.

few,TRBJ1-2,.,TRBV6-5,TGTGCCAGCAGTGACCCAGGGTCGGGCTACACCTTC,CASSDPGSGYTF
.,TRBJ1-5,.,TRBV27,TGTGCCAGCAGGGACAACAATCAGCCCCAGCATTTT,CASRDNNQPQHF
.,TRBJ1-2,.,TRBV7-2,TGTGCCAGCAGCCCTCGACCGGACACTAACTATGGCTACACCTTC,CASSPRPDTNYGYTF
many,TRBJ1-1,.,TRBV11-3,TGTGCCAGCAGCTTAGATGGGGTTGGGACGGACTACACTGAAGCTTTCTTT,CASSLDGVGTDYTEAFF
.,TRBJ2-1,.,TRBV13,TGTGCCAGCAGCCGCGGTGGAGGGAGCTCCTACAATGAGCAGTTCTTC,CASSRGGGSSYNEQFF
.,TRBJ2-5,.,TRBV11-2,TGTGCCAGCAGCCCCCGGGCGAACAGGGAAGAGACCCAGTACTTC,CASSPRANREETQYF
.,TRBJ2-1,TRBD1,TRBV14,TGTGCCAGCAGCCAAAGACAGGGCCTAAGGGGTGGTGAGCAGTTCTTC,CASSQRQGLRGGEQFF
.,TRBJ2-1,.,TRBV27,TGTGCCAGCAGGAGGGACTTCTCCTCCTACAATGAGCAGTTCTTC,CASRRDFSSYNEQFF
.,TRBJ2-3,TRBD2,TRBV28,TGTGCCAGCCGTGGCGGGAGGGCCTGGGCAGATACGCAGTATTTT,CASRGGRAWADTQYF
.,TRBJ2-1,TRBD2,TRBV18,TGTGCCAGCTCACCGGGACTAGCGGGAACTGAGCAGTTCTTC,CASSPGLAGTEQFF
.,TRBJ2-1,.,TRBV27,TGTGCCAGCAGTTCAGTAAGTGGTAGCTCCTACAATGAGCAGTTCTTC,CASSSVSGSSYNEQFF
.,TRBJ2-7,TRBD1,TRBV19,TGTGCCAGTAGTAAGGACAGGGGGACTAACGAGCAGTACTTC,CASSKDRGTNEQYF
.,TRBJ1-5,.,TRBV28,TGTGCCAGCAGTTTGGGGGCGGGAGCTCAGCCCCAGCATTTT,CASSLGAGAQPQHF
once,TRBJ2-7,.,TRBV5-1,TGCGCCAGCAGCTTGTCAGGGATCCCCTACGAGCAGTACTTC,CASSLSGIPYEQYF
.,TRBJ2-3,.,TRBV27,TGTGCCAGCAGCTGGCTAGCTTCCGACCCACGGGCAGATACGCAGTATTTT,CASSWLASDPRADTQYF
once,TRBJ2-2,.,TRBV11-3,TGTGCCAGCAGCTTAGGACCCGAGGAGACCGGGGAGCTGTTTTTT,CASSLGPEETGELFF
.,TRBJ1-2,TRBD1,TRBV5-1,TGCGCCAGCAGCTTTACAGGGGACTATGGCTACACCTTC,CASSFTGDYGYTF
.,TRBJ2-1,TRBD1,TRBV27,TGTGCCAGCAGCACCGGGACAGAGCAACGGTTCTTC,CASSTGTEQRFF
.,TRBJ1-3,TRBD1,TRBV10-3,TGTGCCATCAGGGGACAGCCCGGCGACACCATATATTTT,CAIRGQPGDTIYF
once,TRBJ2-7,TRBD1,TRBV5-5,TGTGCCAGCAGCTTGGAGAAGGGGGCGAGATACGAGCAGTACTTC,CASSLEKGARYEQYF
.,TRBJ2-1,TRBD2,TRBV6-1,TGTGCCAGCAGTCACCGGACCGGCGGGGGCAATGAGCAGTTCTTC,CASSHRTGGGNEQFF
.,TRBJ2-7,.,TRBV28,TGTGCCAGCAGTTTTCGGCGGGGATCCTACGAGCAGTACTTC,CASSFRRGSYEQYF
.,TRBJ2-1,TRBD2,TRBV27,TGTGCCAGCAGTTTTACTAGCGGGCCCTACAATGAGCAGTTCTTC,CASSFTSGPYNEQFF
.,TRBJ2-2,TRBD1,TRBV6-1,TGTGCCAGCAGTGAAGTATGGGTCCGCGGGACAGGGGATACCGGGGAGCTGTTTTTT,CASSEVWVRGTGDTGELFF
.,TRBJ2-7,.,TRBV2,TGTGCCAGCAGTGACGGGGCCAGTCTCTACGAGCAGTACTTC,CASSDGASLYEQYF
once,TRBJ1-4,.,TRBV19,TGTGCCAGTAGTAGTCAAAAGCACGAAAAACTGTTTTTT,CASSSQKHEKLFF